This TCR beta chain was sequenced for a study of blood T cells in healthy people across ages. The amount of total RNA extracted per sample was at least 6 micrograms. With a J-beta primer mix and a sample-barcoded 5' primer, a second PCR ran about 6 to 11 cycles. Tagging of each cDNA molecule was performed by a template-switch adaptor with 12 random nucleotides. One entry per CDR3 protein results from TCRdb running MiXCR on the 5' RACE reads. The repertoire holds 650,000 to 1,000,000 distinct CDR3 sequences, with 35% to 40% as singletons. With regard to this clonotype: Its specificity is unknown.

General study results and limits: Naive and antigen-experienced cells could not be conclusively compared, given unsorted PBMCs.

This CDR3 has 14 amino acids. V was clipped by 5 bases and J by 2 bases, with 11 bases between them. Germline V gene lookup returns CDR1 LGHDT and CDR2 YNNKEL (reference sequence). The receptor's source is a man aged 18 to 35 in good health. The material sequenced was blood. The rearrangement joins TRBV3-1 to TRBJ2-3, with D possibly matching TRBD1 (6 bases). This CDR3 is CASSRDTVTDTQYF. CDR3 in DNA: TGTGCCAGCAGCAGGGACACCGTCACAGATACGCAGTATTTT.